Detailed here is one T cell receptor (beta chain). This entry comes from a study of control samples from healthy donors and cancer patients. The germline gives CDR1 MDHEN, CDR2 SYDVKM. V dropped 5 bases and J dropped 6 bases, with 12 bases sitting between them. The CDR3 is 13 residues long. The method was immunoSEQ multiplex PCR; TCRdb's version includes in-frame clones alone and lacks a portion of them. The table shows approximately 130,000 clones, with about 90% occurring only once. The sample consisted of blood. The V call is TRBV28, the J call TRBJ2-3, with D tentatively TRBD1 (5 bases). This clonotype was sampled from a man in his sixties in good health. The CDR3 DNA reads as TGTGCCAGCAGTGCCCCAGGGTTCGATACGCAGTATTTT. Its translation is CASSAPGFDTQYF.